The 5 T cell receptor beta chains listed next were all sequenced from one sample in a study of PD-1 blockade in classical Hodgkin lymphoma. The time point is: newly diagnosed, previously untreated cHL patient sample. The method was immunoSEQ multiplex PCR; TCRdb's version includes in-frame clones alone and lacks a portion of them. The data hold 70,000 or so clones, with about 94% observed a single time. What was sequenced was peripheral blood mononuclear cells (PBMCs). The receptors were sampled from a human donor with classical Hodgkin lymphoma.

The J gene is TRBJ2-7, the V gene TRBV2, with D uncertain. Germline assignment: CDR1 SNHLY and CDR2 FYNNEI. CDR3 length: 12 amino acids. The V end lost 7 bases, the J end lost 0 bases, and 7 bases lay between the germline ends. In DNA form, the CDR3 reads TGTGCCAGCAAGGAGTTCTCCTACGAGCAGTACTTC. Its translation is CASKEFSYEQYF.

The V call is TRBV5-1, the J call TRBJ2-7; D is perhaps TRBD1 or TRBD2 (6 bases each). Germline V gene lookup returns CDR1 SGHRS and CDR2 YFSETQ. The CDR3 runs to 13 residues. V was pared by 5 bases and J by 2 bases, with 11 bases between. CDR3 in amino acids: CASSLGGTYEQYF. CDR3 in DNA: TGCGCCAGCAGTCTAGGGGGGACCTACGAGCAGTACTTC.

This rearrangement joins TRBV18 to TRBJ1-1, with D uncertain. V shed 3 bases and J shed 6 bases, with 17 bases lying between them. This CDR3 contains 15 residues. The V gene's germline CDR1 is KGHSH and CDR2 LQKENI. The CDR3 DNA follows: TGTGCCAGCTCACCCCGAGAGATGGGTCTCGCTGAAGCTTTCTTT. Amino acid sequence: CASSPREMGLAEAFF.

The rearrangement uses TRBV29-1 and TRBJ1-3, with D maybe TRBD1 (5 bases). Germline-derived CDR1 and CDR2 are SQVTM and ANQGSEA. V lost 5 bases and J lost 0, with 11 bases in between. The CDR3 runs 14 residues. The CDR3 loop is CSVSGLLSGNTIYF. The CDR3 coding sequence is TGCAGCGTTTCAGGGCTCCTCTCTGGAAACACCATATATTTT.

The chain carries TRBV7-9 and TRBJ2-1; tentatively, D is TRBD1 or TRBD2 (5 bases each). Trimming left V 7 bases short and J 9 bases short, with 16 bases between. Germline CDR1 and CDR2: SEHNR and FQNEAQ (reference sequence). This CDR3 is 13 amino acids long. The CDR3 DNA is TGTGCCAGCAAACGACTCGAGGGGACTGAGCAGTTCTTC. Translated: CASKRLEGTEQFF.